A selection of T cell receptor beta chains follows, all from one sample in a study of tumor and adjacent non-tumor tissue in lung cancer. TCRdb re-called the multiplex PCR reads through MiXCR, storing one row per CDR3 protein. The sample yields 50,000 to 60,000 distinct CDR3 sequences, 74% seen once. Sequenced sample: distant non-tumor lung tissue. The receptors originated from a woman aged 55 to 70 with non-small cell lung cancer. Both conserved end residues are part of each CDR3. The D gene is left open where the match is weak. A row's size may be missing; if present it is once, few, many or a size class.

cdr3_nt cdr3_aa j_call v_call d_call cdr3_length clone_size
TGTGCCAACAGTGGTCCGGGACAGGGGAGTCAGCCCCAGGATTTT CANSGPGQGSQPQDF TRBJ1-5 TRBV6-6 TRBD1 15 once
TGCAGCGTTGAGGGGACACCCAGCTCAGTGTACGAGCAGTACTTC CSVEGTPSSVYEQYF TRBJ2-7 TRBV29-1 . 15 .
TGTACCAGCAGCTTTGAGGACAGAAATAATTCACCCCTCCACTTT CTSSFEDRNNSPLHF TRBJ1-6 TRBV11-3 . 15 .
TGTACCAGCAGGGGACTAGAGAACACCGGTGAGCTGTTTTTT CTSRGLENTGELFF TRBJ2-2 TRBV6-2/TRBV6-3 TRBD2 14 .
TGTGCCAGCAGCTTAATTTGGCATAGCGGGGGTAATGAGCAGTTCTTC CASSLIWHSGGNEQFF TRBJ2-1 TRBV7-8 TRBD2 16 .
TGTGCCAGGAGCCTCGACAACCGAGATGCAACTAATGAAAAACTGTTTTTT CARSLDNRDATNEKLFF TRBJ1-4 TRBV11-3 . 17 .
TGCGCCAGCAGCTTGCCCGGGACAGGGTACTCCTACGAGCAGTACTTC CASSLPGTGYSYEQYF TRBJ2-7 TRBV5-1 TRBD1 16 few
TGCGCCAGCAGCCAAGCCCCCCCTGGTCGCCCACCTAAAGAGACCCAGTACTTC CASSQAPPGRPPKETQYF TRBJ2-5 TRBV4-3 . 18 .
TGCGCCAGAAACCAAGGACAGGGGGCGAAGGCTGAAGCTTTCTTC CARNQGQGAKAEAFF TRBJ1-1 TRBV4-1 TRBD1 15 .
TGTGCCAGCAAGTCTGGGCGGGGTGGCCCTTTCACAGATACGCAGTATTTT CASKSGRGGPFTDTQYF TRBJ2-3 TRBV12-3/TRBV12-4 . 17 .
TGTGCCAGCAGTGAAGCCTCCGGACGGGGCTATGGCTACACCTTC CASSEASGRGYGYTF TRBJ1-2 TRBV6-1 . 15 many
TGTGCCAGCAGATCCGGGTGCAGGAGCATGAACACTGAAGCTTTCTTT CASRSGCRSMNTEAFF TRBJ1-1 TRBV11-2 . 16 .
TGTGCCTGGAGTGCCGGGACAGGGGTCTACGAGCAGTACTTC CAWSAGTGVYEQYF TRBJ2-7 TRBV30 TRBD1 14 once
TGCGCCAGCAGCTTGACTCCCGGGACAGGGGGGGCGGATACGCAGTATTTT CASSLTPGTGGADTQYF TRBJ2-3 TRBV5-1 TRBD1 17 .
TGTACTAGCAGTGCCCAGGGAGAGGAAGAGACCCAATACTTC CTSSAQGEEETQYF TRBJ2-5 TRBV6-5 . 14 .
TGCGCCAGCAGCCAAGGGACTAGCGGGGCAGATACGCAGTATTTT CASSQGTSGADTQYF TRBJ2-3 TRBV4-3 TRBD2 15 large
TGTGCCAGCAGCCCCACCGAGACGGTGGGCGGGGAGCAGTTTTTT CASSPTETVGGEQFF TRBJ2-2 TRBV11-3 . 15 once
TGCAGTGCATCACCTATCTCAGGGGGCTCCGGGGAGCTGTTTTTT CSASPISGGSGELFF TRBJ2-2 TRBV20-1 TRBD1 15 .